A selection of T cell receptor beta chains follows, all from one sample in a study of T cell repertoires in cytomegalovirus infection. TCRdb itself ran the reads through MiXCR, one entry per CDR3 protein. Of about 200,000 distinct CDR3 sequences listed, roughly 9% are singletons. The sequencing sample was made of PBMCs. All receptors come from a human donor in good health (CMV status not recorded). Some clones in this sample may be carry-over from other donors' samples. Both conserved end residues are trimmed from each CDR3. Part of the rows lack a size; the others show once, few, many or a class for expanded clones.

cdr3_length	v_call	clone_size	cdr3_aa
12	TRBV19	many	ASKTSGTARTQY
12	TRBV15	many	ATSRGFGGETQY
14	TRBV7-2	few	ASSLLREGGTDTQY
14	TRBV7-9	many	ASSPPPGVAPNEQF
11	TRBV20-1	few	SARATGVVGQF
22	TRBV7-9	few	ASSLIIKWGGANAPTATNEKLF
13	TRBV7-2	many	ASSFGLAISYEQY
17	TRBV7-3	few	ASSCPGQSLPDSNQPQH
11	TRBV19	many	ASSINIQETQY
10	TRBV28	-	AIKGARTEAF
11	TRBV7-8	few	ASSSRIVYEQF
12	TRBV20-1	few	SAYRTGGGYEQY
12	TRBV7-2	few	ASSLAKSPQVAF
11	TRBV24-1	few	ATSDAMADTQY
13	TRBV6-5	many	ASSYSSQRAYEQY
12	TRBV24-1	few	APLGTSEYNEQF
13	TRBV6-4	few	ASSADGDLNQPQH
10	TRBV5-1	many	ASSLERLEQY
10	TRBV2	-	ASGQGGFEQF
9	TRBV28	many	ASRIPQGAF
11	TRBV5-1	few	ASSLPSGETQY
13	TRBV4-3	-	ASSQGVRGGQPQH
12	TRBV7-2	many	ASSTQRQTDTQY
12	TRBV19	-	ASRNRGSNEKLF